One and the same sample provided the 30 T cell receptor beta chains below, sequenced in a study of identical twins. MiXCR, applied by TCRdb to the 5' RACE reads, yields one record per CDR3 protein. The table has approximately 260,000 distinct CDR3 sequences, approximately 8.3% seen once. A further study also used this sample, focusing on yellow fever vaccine responses in identical twins.

The sequencing input was CD8+ T cells sorted from blood. These receptors all come from a woman between 18 and 29 years old in good health.

The CDR3 region has the DNA TGTGCCAGCAGCTCCCTCGGGGCTAGCGACCCCTACGAGCAGTACTTC. It translates to CASSSLGASDPYEQYF. This chain links TRBV7-9 with TRBJ2-7; D is possibly TRBD2 (6 bases). V lost 4 bases and J lost 2, with 18 bases in between. Germline CDR1 and CDR2: SEHNR and FQNEAQ (reference sequence). The CDR3 runs 16 residues.

This sequence joins TRBV27 and TRBJ1-5; TRBD1 is a possible D gene (5 bases). V was shortened by 2 bases and J by 6 bases, with 8 bases between the two germline ends. This CDR3 spans 13 amino acids. The germline V gene encodes CDR1 MNHEY and CDR2 SMNVEV (reference sequence). The CDR3 region has the DNA TGTGCCAGCAGTTTAATAGGGGTTCAGCCCCAGCATTTT. Its translation: CASSLIGVQPQHF.

In regard to this clonotype: A read error is possible here, since a much larger clone lies one base away. The chain carries TRBV6-2 or TRBV6-3 and TRBJ2-1; 8 nucleotides match TRBD1. The germline gives CDR1 MNHEY, CDR2 SVGEGT. V shed 5 bases, J shed 0 bases, and the junction held 3 bases outside the gene matches. The CDR3 is made up of 15 amino acids. CDR3 coding DNA: TGTGCCAGCAGTCGACAGGGGAGCTCCTACAATGAGCAGTTCTTC. Its protein product is CASSRQGSSYNEQFF.

This clonotype was seen at least ten times. V is TRBV29-1 and J is TRBJ1-6; TRBD1 agrees at 11 bases. From germline, CDR1 is SQVTM and CDR2 ANQGSEA. The CDR3 is 14 amino acids. The junction had 5 bases not matched to a gene; V was cut back by 4 bases and J by 9 bases. The CDR3 DNA is TGCAGCGTTGGAGAAGGGACAGGGGGTTCACCCCTCCACTTT. This gives the protein CSVGEGTGGSPLHF.

V gene TRBV5-6 combines with J gene TRBJ1-1; the D gene is possibly TRBD1 (5 bases). Looked up from germline, CDR1 is SGHDT and CDR2 is YYEEEE. The CDR3 is made up of 17 amino acids. V shed 0 bases and J shed 0 bases, with 15 bases lying between them. The CDR3 reads CASSLDHPGTLNTEAFF. CDR3 in DNA: TGTGCCAGCAGCTTGGACCATCCCGGGACCCTGAACACTGAAGCTTTCTTT. The entire variable domain, with the rest obtained from reference TRBV5-6 and TRBJ1-1, is as follows: DAGVTQSPTHLIKTRGQQVTLRCSPKSGHDTVSWYQQALGQGPQFIFQYYEEEERQRGNFPDRFSGHQFPNYSSELNVNALLLGDSALYLCASSLDHPGTLNTEAFFGQGTRLTVV.

The rearrangement links TRBV7-2 to TRBJ2-5; 7 nucleotides agree with TRBD2. Germline values: CDR1 SGHTA, CDR2 FQGNSA. Losses at the gene ends were 7 bases for V and 1 base for J; bases not matched to a gene: 12. The CDR3 loop spans 16 amino acids. The CDR3 region is CASTQYWGGIQETQYF. CDR3 sequence (DNA): TGTGCCAGCACCCAGTACTGGGGGGGGATCCAAGAGACCCAGTACTTC.

The sample holds a few counts of this clonotype. The CDR3 is CATSSGHPNQPQHF. CDR3 sequence (DNA): TGTGCCACATCATCGGGACACCCGAATCAGCCCCAGCATTTT. The rearrangement joins TRBV28 to TRBJ1-5; weak D call: TRBD1 (6 bases). The CDR3 is 14 residues long. CDR1 is MDHEN, CDR2 SYDVKM, per germline. V was cut by 10 bases and J by 4 bases, with 17 bases left in between.

This clonotype has ten or more counts. The chain links TRBV5-1 to TRBJ2-6; D gene unclear. From germline, CDR1 is SGHRS and CDR2 YFSETQ. The CDR3 has 16 residues. V dropped 2 bases and J dropped 1 base, with 10 bases sitting between them. The CDR3 DNA follows: TGCGCCAGCAGCTTCTCCAGGTTTTCTGGGGCCAACGTCCTGACTTTC. Its protein is CASSFSRFSGANVLTF.

A few counts support this clonotype. The rearrangement links TRBV28 to TRBJ2-7; TRBD1 is a possible D gene (5 bases). V was trimmed by 8 bases and J by 4 bases, leaving 18 bases between them. Germline CDR1 and CDR2: MDHEN and SYDVKM. The CDR3 totals 14 residues. CDR3 in DNA: TGTGCCAGCTCACCGATAGGGGCTGTTTACGAGCAGTACTTC. Translation: CASSPIGAVYEQYF.

This clonotype was seen at least ten times. V and J are TRBV5-1 and TRBJ2-2; D is uncertain. This CDR3 contains 15 residues. Germline lookup yields CDR1 SGHRS and CDR2 YFSETQ. V was clipped by 1 base and J by 2 bases, with 9 bases between them. The CDR3 region has the DNA TGCGCCAGCAGCTTGCTGCCAGAAAACACCGGGGAGCTGTTTTTT. It yields the protein CASSLLPENTGELFF.

Ten or more counts support this clonotype. V gene TRBV12-3 or TRBV12-4 combines with J gene TRBJ2-1, with 8 bases lining up with TRBD1. The CDR3 loop spans 14 amino acids. With V trimmed by 5 bases and J by 12 bases, 12 bases remained unmatched. The CDR3 bases are TGTGCCAGCAGTCTGGGACAGGTGGGGTCTTTGCAGTTCTTC. Translated, it gives CASSLGQVGSLQFF.

This chain connects TRBV27 to TRBJ2-1; tentatively, D is TRBD2 (5 bases). Trimming stripped 7 bases from V and 4 bases from J, with 20 bases between. CDR3 length: 16 residues. Germline-derived CDR1 and CDR2 are MNHEY and SMNVEV (reference sequence). In DNA form, the CDR3 reads TGTGCCAGCACCGAGGATGAGGGCTTAGATTACAATGAGCAGTTCTTC. Its translation is CASTEDEGLDYNEQFF.

This clonotype has at least ten counts. V and J are TRBV2 and TRBJ2-7; D gene uncertain. Trimming removed 0 bases at V and 2 bases at J, with 11 bases between. The CDR3 sequence is 15 residues long. Germline V gene lookup returns CDR1 SNHLY and CDR2 FYNNEI. CDR3 DNA sequence: TGTGCCAGCAGTGAAGCGCTCCAGGCCACCTACGAGCAGTACTTC. Amino acids: CASSEALQATYEQYF.

V gene TRBV5-8 combines with J gene TRBJ1-1, with D tentatively TRBD1 (5 bases). V shed 1 base and J shed 4 bases, with 14 bases lying between them. Germline V gene sequence: CDR1 SGHTS, CDR2 YDEGEE. There are 15 residues in the CDR3. The CDR3 DNA is TGTGCCAGCAGCTTGATTGGCTTTAGGGGCACTGAAGCTTTCTTT. Encoded protein: CASSLIGFRGTEAFF.

This clonotype was seen a few times. V and J are TRBV5-1 and TRBJ2-5, with D unclear. The CDR3 covers 11 residues. V lost 7 bases and J 2 bases, leaving 6 bases between the germline ends. The germline V gene encodes CDR1 SGHRS and CDR2 YFSETQ. The CDR3 bases are TGCGCCAGCGCCAGACAAGAGACCCAGTACTTC. Translated: CASARQETQYF.

This chain connects TRBV9 to TRBJ1-6; D gene uncertain. Germline V gives CDR1 SGDLS, CDR2 YYNGEE. The CDR3 totals 17 residues. V was shortened by 3 bases and J by 7 bases, with 20 bases between the two germline ends. CDR3 DNA sequence: TGTGCCAGCAGCGGGGGAGGTCGCCCGGGGATAAATTCACCCCTCCACTTT. It codes for CASSGGGRPGINSPLHF.

The sample holds many counts of this clonotype. The CDR3 DNA sequence: TGTGCCAGCAGCACAACTGACAGAAATATGTTCTTC. It is translated as CASSTTDRNMFF. J is TRBJ2-1 and V is TRBV27; possible D gene TRBD1, 5 bases. The CDR3 is 12 residues long. V was clipped by 6 bases and J by 15 bases, with 18 bases between them. Germline CDR1 is MNHEY and CDR2 is SMNVEV (reference sequence).

In this sample, this clonotype turned up a few times. The chain recombines TRBV7-2 with TRBJ2-1; D is possibly TRBD1 or TRBD2 (5 bases each). Germline V gene sequence: CDR1 SGHTA, CDR2 FQGNSA. V lost 5 bases, J lost 8 bases, and 25 bases lay in between. This CDR3 has 17 amino acids. The CDR3 nucleotides read TGTGCCAGCAGCCCATCCGGGTGGCTCCAGGGAGTGGATGAGCAGTTCTTC. This codes for CASSPSGWLQGVDEQFF.

Ten or more counts support this clonotype. This chain connects TRBV28 to TRBJ2-4, with TRBD1 matching 8 bases. This CDR3 region has 12 residues. Germline V lookup: CDR1 MDHEN, CDR2 SYDVKM. V lost 9 bases, J lost 7 bases, and 5 bases stayed unmatched. This CDR3 is CASGQGFNIQYF. CDR3 DNA sequence: TGTGCCAGTGGACAGGGCTTTAACATTCAGTACTTC. The full variable domain, in which reference TRBV28 and TRBJ2-4 provide the parts outside the CDR3, is DVKVTQSSRYLVKRTGEKVFLECVQDMDHENMFWYRQDPGLGLRLIYFSYDVKMKEKGDIPEGYSVSREKKERFSLILESASTNQTSMYLCASGQGFNIQYFGAGTRLSVL.

This clonotype has a handful of counts. The V and J genes are TRBV15 and TRBJ2-3, with D possibly being TRBD2 (6 bases). The CDR3 has 19 amino acids. V dropped 0 bases and J dropped 0 bases, with 19 bases sitting between them. Germline V gives CDR1 LNHNV, CDR2 YYDKDF (reference sequence). CDR3 DNA sequence: TGTGCCACCAGCAGAGATAAGGCCCCACTTAGCGGAAGCACAGATACGCAGTATTTT. It translates to CATSRDKAPLSGSTDTQYF.

This clonotype showed up just a few times. The J gene is TRBJ2-7, the V gene TRBV20-1; 11 bases match TRBD1. With 3 bases clipped from V and 5 bases from J, the junction kept 9 bases outside the gene matches. The CDR3 loop spans 15 amino acids. Germline-derived CDR1 and CDR2 are DFQATT and SNEGSKA (reference sequence). The CDR3 DNA reads as TGCAGTGCTAGGAGTGCTGGGACAGGGGGGCACGAGCAGTACTTC. This gives the protein CSARSAGTGGHEQYF.

This clonotype was detected many times. The chain carries TRBV12-3 or TRBV12-4 and TRBJ2-7; D tentatively fits TRBD1 or TRBD2 (5 bases each). CDR3 length: 13 amino acids. Trimming stripped 6 bases from V and 1 base from J, with 10 bases between. The CDR3 region is CASSIGTSYEQYF. For the CDR3, the DNA is TGTGCCAGCAGCATCGGGACGTCCTACGAGCAGTACTTC.

A few counts support this clonotype. Mismatch with germline at one junction end may stem from a read error. The chain is built from TRBV7-7 and TRBJ2-1; D is unresolved. Germline V lookup: CDR1 SSHAT, CDR2 FNYEAQ (reference sequence). The CDR3 length is 13 residues. DNA of the CDR3: TGTGCTAGCAGCTTAGTACCGAAGAATGAGCAGTTCTTC. Translated, it gives CASSLVPKNEQFF.

The table lists this clonotype with a few counts. V usage is TRBV20-1 and J usage is TRBJ2-1; 7 nucleotides line up with TRBD2. CDR3 length: 13 residues. Germline CDR1 reads DFQATT; CDR2 reads SNEGSKA (reference sequence). The junction had 8 bases not matched to a gene; V was cut back by 6 bases and J by 6 bases. The DNA of the CDR3 is TGCAGTGCGCGGGCGGGAGACATCAATGAGCAGTTCTTC. This gives the protein CSARAGDINEQFF.

The J gene is TRBJ2-1, the V gene TRBV2, with TRBD2 matching over 8 bases. The CDR3 has 15 residues. Trimming removed 8 bases from V and 8 bases from J; junction bases left unmatched: 14. Germline V gene lookup returns CDR1 SNHLY and CDR2 FYNNEI. CDR3: CASGITGTSIDEQFF. CDR3 nucleotide sequence: TGTGCCAGCGGAATAACCGGGACTAGTATAGATGAGCAGTTCTTC. Full variable domain (outside the CDR3, taken from reference TRBV2 and TRBJ2-1): EPEVTQTPSHQVTQMGQEVILRCVPISNHLYFYWYRQILGQKVEFLVSFYNNEISEKSEIFDDQFSVERPDGSNFTLKIRSTKLEDSAMYFCASGITGTSIDEQFFGPGTRLTVL.

This clonotype showed up just a few times. As DNA, the CDR3 is TGCGCCAGCAGCTTACAGTCGTACCAAGAGACCCAGTACTTC. It yields the protein CASSLQSYQETQYF. This sequence joins TRBV5-1 and TRBJ2-5; D is ambiguous. The CDR3 contains 14 residues. The ends were cut back, 2 bases at V and 0 bases at J, with 8 bases in the middle. The germline V gene encodes CDR1 SGHRS and CDR2 YFSETQ.

V and J are TRBV6-5 and TRBJ2-1, with D maybe TRBD2 (6 bases). Germline-derived CDR1 and CDR2 are MNHEY and SVGAGI. Trimming cost V 6 bases and J 7 bases, with 16 bases left between them. This CDR3 comprises 14 residues. The CDR3 sequence is CASRYRDLGNEQFF. CDR3 DNA sequence: TGTGCCAGCAGATACCGGGACTTGGGAAATGAGCAGTTCTTC.

The chain combines TRBV21-1 with TRBJ2-1; the DNA was not used to check the table's D call, TRBD2. TRBV21-1 is deemed a pseudogene. The CDR3 has 12 residues. CDR3 in DNA: TGTGGGACTAGCGGGGCCTACAATGAGCAGTTCTTC. Encoded protein: CGTSGAYNEQFF.

V and J are TRBV2 and TRBJ2-5; 10 nucleotides align to TRBD1. Germline CDR1 is SNHLY and CDR2 is FYNNEI. V was pared by 8 bases and J by 2 bases, with 11 bases of the junction left unmatched. The CDR3 is 16 amino acids. The chain's CDR3 is CASETGTGVLQETQYF. Here the CDR3 DNA reads TGTGCCAGCGAGACCGGGACAGGGGTGTTACAAGAGACCCAGTACTTC.

The chain uses TRBV27 and TRBJ2-1, with D possibly called TRBD1 or TRBD2 (5 bases each). Per the germline V gene, CDR1 is MNHEY and CDR2 is SMNVEV (reference sequence). V was cut by 0 bases and J by 4 bases, with 10 bases left in between. The CDR3 spans 15 residues. In nucleotides, the CDR3 is TGTGCCAGCAGTTTATCGGGGGAGATATACAATGAGCAGTTCTTC. Translation gives CASSLSGEIYNEQFF.